This T cell receptor (beta chain) was profiled in a study of Ad26.COV2.S vaccination and SARS-CoV-2 variants. Study context: Each vaccinee took Ad26.COV2.S intramuscularly, once or twice 56 days apart. Study observations and caveats: Substantial response breadth was reportedly seen for spike-specific CD8+ and CD4+ T cells after vaccination. Vaccine and placebo recipients had comparable breadth of non-spike TCRs.

V lost 6 bases, J lost 5 bases, and 11 bases stayed unmatched. The germline V gene has CDR1 MNHEY and CDR2 SMNVEV (reference sequence). The CDR3 loop spans 15 amino acids. Sequenced by immunoSEQ multiplex PCR; TCRdb stores in-frame clones only, minus some. The table lists approximately 460,000 clones, approximately 90% of them singletons. The sample's treatment: around 19 received Ad26.COV2.S at low or high dose, single or two shots; roughly five received placebo; per-sample allocation not given. After the first vaccine or placebo injection, samples were drawn on day 63. About this clone itself: The antigen is not known.

Material: peripheral blood, obtained in a trial of Ad26.COV2.S vaccine versus placebo. The V call is TRBV27, the J call TRBJ1-2; 8 bases align to TRBD1. This TCR derives from a person aged 18-65 years who received the Ad26.COV2.S COVID-19 vaccine or a placebo. The CDR3 DNA sequence: TGTGCCAGCAGGAAGAGGGGACAGGTCCTGTATGGCTACACCTTC. Protein product: CASRKRGQVLYGYTF.